The entry that follows covers one TCR beta chain sequence. What it binds is unknown. Germline CDR1 and CDR2: SGDLS and YYNGEE. The CDR3 has 15 residues. V lost 6 bases and J 0 bases, leaving 15 bases between the germline ends. It was with a sample-barcoded 5' primer and a J-beta primer mix that a second PCR of roughly 6 to 11 cycles was run. Sequencing of every sample gave 3 million or more CDR3-containing paired-end reads. TCRdb re-called the 5' RACE reads through MiXCR, storing one row per CDR3 protein. The table includes around 1.7 million distinct CDR3 sequences, 28% detected once. These data originate in a study of blood T cells in healthy people across ages. The wider study: Template switching retrieved approximately one barcoded beta molecule for each two T cells.

Overall study findings and caveats: More naive CD4+ cells and higher diversity marked long-lived donors relative to aged donors.

The specimen was blood. This TCR derives from a woman between 25 and 40 years old in good health. The genes are TRBV9 and TRBJ1-1; D is uncertain. Here the CDR3 reads CASTSGPAMNTEAFF. In DNA form, the CDR3 reads TGTGCCAGCACCTCGGGTCCCGCTATGAACACTGAAGCTTTCTTT.